A selection of T cell receptor beta chains follows, all from one sample in a study of technical replicates of blood from a handful of donors. Sequenced by immunoSEQ multiplex PCR; TCRdb stores in-frame clones only, minus some. Of roughly 93,000 clones listed, around 95% were seen once; the top ten hold approximately 0.21%. Input material: T cells isolated from PBMCs. The source is a human donor in good health. CDR3s include the opening cysteine and the closing phenylalanine or tryptophan. D genes are given only for firm matches. Rows may omit the clone size; those that give it use once, few, many or a size class.

>TRBJ1-4|TRBD1|-|TRBV6-6
CASSYRQGRKEKLFF
TGTGCCAGCAGTTACCGACAGGGGCGAAAAGAAAAACTGTTTTTT
>TRBJ2-7|-|-|TRBV6-5
CASSSRLNSRISEQYF
TGTGCCAGCAGTTCCCGGTTGAACAGTCGAATAAGCGAGCAGTACTTC
>TRBJ1-3|-|-|TRBV14
CASSQILAGVKRNTIYF
TGTGCCAGCAGCCAAATTTTAGCTGGCGTAAAGAGAAACACCATATATTTT
>TRBJ2-2|-|-|TRBV5-1
CASSRSGGAGRWTGELFF
TGCGCCAGCAGCCGCTCCGGGGGTGCGGGAAGATGGACCGGGGAGCTGTTTTTT
>TRBJ2-7|-|-|TRBV4-1
CASSPQGNEQYF
TGCGCCAGCAGCCCCCAGGGGAACGAGCAGTACTTC
>TRBJ1-1|-|-|TRBV5-4
CASSWEGVAQGQAFF
TGTGCCAGCAGCTGGGAGGGGGTGGCGCAGGGGCAAGCTTTCTTT
>TRBJ2-1|TRBD2|-|TRBV16
CASSQSLAGGHNEQFF
TGTGCCAGCAGCCAATCACTAGCGGGAGGCCACAATGAGCAGTTCTTC
>TRBJ2-7|TRBD1|-|TRBV7-9
CASSWDREAYEQYF
TGTGCCAGCAGCTGGGACAGGGAGGCCTACGAGCAGTACTTC
>TRBJ2-1|TRBD2|-|TRBV2
CASNRLAGVSEQFF
TGTGCCAGCAACCGGCTAGCGGGAGTTAGCGAGCAGTTCTTC
>TRBJ1-1|TRBD1|-|TRBV18
CASSPSGTGVNTEAFF
TGTGCCAGCTCACCAAGCGGGACAGGGGTTAACACTGAAGCTTTCTTT
>TRBJ2-5|-|-|TRBV15
CATSRWGPGGQETQYF
TGTGCCACCAGCAGATGGGGGCCCGGTGGGCAAGAGACCCAGTACTTC
>TRBJ1-2|TRBD1|-|TRBV5-1
CASSFTGGDYGYTF
TGCGCCAGCAGCTTTACAGGGGGCGACTATGGCTACACCTTC
>TRBJ1-1|TRBD1|-|TRBV6-1
CASTSRDRANTEAFF
TGTGCCAGCACCTCTAGGGACAGGGCAAACACTGAAGCTTTCTTT
>TRBJ2-7|TRBD2|-|TRBV5-1
CASSLGGGRPYEQYF
TGCGCCAGCAGCTTGGGCGGCGGGAGACCCTACGAGCAGTACTTC
>TRBJ1-2|-|-|TRBV5-1
CASSYFLDDKRGGYTF
TGCGCCAGCAGCTACTTCCTGGACGATAAAAGGGGTGGCTACACCTTC
>TRBJ2-7|TRBD2|-|TRBV7-9
CASSRLAGVSEQYF
TGTGCCAGCAGTCGACTAGCGGGAGTCTCCGAGCAGTACTTC
>TRBJ2-1|-|once|TRBV7-7
CASSPQFEGETFF
TGTGCCAGCAGCCCCCAATTTGAGGGAGAGACGTTCTTC
>TRBJ2-3|TRBD1|-|TRBV4-2
CASSQDYRGRGTDTQYF
TGTGCCAGCAGCCAAGATTACAGGGGGCGCGGCACAGATACGCAGTATTTT
>TRBJ1-2|-|-|TRBV4-2
CASSLISQGGNYGYTF
TGTGCCAGCAGCCTAATCTCACAGGGAGGGAACTATGGCTACACCTTC
>TRBJ2-1|-|-|TRBV27
CASSWAGFSYNEQFF
TGTGCCAGCAGTTGGGCAGGGTTCTCCTACAATGAGCAGTTCTTC
>TRBJ2-2|-|-|TRBV11-2
CASSLVVEAGELFF
TGTGCCAGCAGCTTAGTAGTGGAGGCCGGGGAGCTGTTTTTT
>TRBJ1-2|TRBD1|-|TRBV27
CASSLPGQGADGYTF
TGTGCCAGCAGTCTTCCGGGACAGGGGGCGGATGGCTACACCTTC
>TRBJ1-1|TRBD1|-|TRBV2
CASGTHRDRGRGAEAFF
TGTGCCAGCGGGACCCACCGGGACAGGGGGCGAGGAGCTGAAGCTTTCTTT
>TRBJ1-1|-|-|TRBV13
CASRSTDRIFGTEAFF
TGTGCCAGCAGATCGACAGACCGCATTTTCGGCACTGAAGCTTTCTTT
>TRBJ2-2|TRBD2|once|TRBV11-2
CASTLGRGGPATGELFF
TGTGCCAGCACGCTGGGGCGGGGGGGGCCCGCCACCGGGGAGCTGTTTTTT
>TRBJ2-7|TRBD2|-|TRBV2
CASSEDGSGTIHYEQYF
TGTGCCAGCAGTGAAGATGGATCCGGGACTATTCACTACGAGCAGTACTTC
>TRBJ1-1|-|-|TRBV7-9
CASSLVLRGTEAFF
TGTGCCAGCAGCTTAGTGCTACGGGGTACTGAAGCTTTCTTT
>TRBJ1-1|TRBD1|-|TRBV7-3
CASRVSGQGLNTEAFF
TGTGCCAGCAGAGTATCGGGACAGGGATTGAACACTGAAGCTTTCTTT